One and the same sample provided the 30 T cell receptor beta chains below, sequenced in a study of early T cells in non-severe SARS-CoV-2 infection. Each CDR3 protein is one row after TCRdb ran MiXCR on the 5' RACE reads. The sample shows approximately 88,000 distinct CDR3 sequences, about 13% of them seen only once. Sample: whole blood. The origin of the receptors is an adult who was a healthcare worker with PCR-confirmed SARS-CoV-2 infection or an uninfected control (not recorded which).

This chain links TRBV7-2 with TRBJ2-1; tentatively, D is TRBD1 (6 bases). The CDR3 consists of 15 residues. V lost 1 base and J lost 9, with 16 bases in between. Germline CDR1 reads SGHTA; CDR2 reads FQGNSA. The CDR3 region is CASSLEAAGDIEQFF. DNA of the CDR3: TGTGCCAGCAGCTTAGAGGCGGCAGGGGATATTGAGCAGTTCTTC. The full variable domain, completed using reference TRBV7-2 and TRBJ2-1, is GAGVSQSPSNKVTEKGKDVELRCDPISGHTALYWYRQSLGQGLEFLIYFQGNSAPDKSGLPSDRFSAERTGGSVSTLTIQRTQQEDSAVYLCASSLEAAGDIEQFFGPGTRLTVL.

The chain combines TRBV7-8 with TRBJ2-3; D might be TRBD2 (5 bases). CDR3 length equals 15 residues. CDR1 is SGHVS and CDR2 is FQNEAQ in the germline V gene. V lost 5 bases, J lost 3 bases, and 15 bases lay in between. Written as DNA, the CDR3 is TGTGCCAGCAGCCGCGCGGGCGGGCGTACAGATACGCAGTATTTT. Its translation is CASSRAGGRTDTQYF.

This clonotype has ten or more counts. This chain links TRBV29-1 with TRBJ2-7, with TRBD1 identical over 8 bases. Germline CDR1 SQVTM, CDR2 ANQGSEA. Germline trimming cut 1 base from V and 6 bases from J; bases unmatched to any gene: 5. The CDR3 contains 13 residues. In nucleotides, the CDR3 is TGCAGCGTTGAAGTCGACAGGGGTGGCGAGCAGTACTTC. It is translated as CSVEVDRGGEQYF.

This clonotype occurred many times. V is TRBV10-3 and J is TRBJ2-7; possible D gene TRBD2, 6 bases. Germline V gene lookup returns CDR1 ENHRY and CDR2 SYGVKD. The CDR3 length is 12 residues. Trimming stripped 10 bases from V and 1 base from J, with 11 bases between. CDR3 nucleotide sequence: TGTGCCACCGGGACTGTTTCCTACGAGCAGTACTTC. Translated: CATGTVSYEQYF.

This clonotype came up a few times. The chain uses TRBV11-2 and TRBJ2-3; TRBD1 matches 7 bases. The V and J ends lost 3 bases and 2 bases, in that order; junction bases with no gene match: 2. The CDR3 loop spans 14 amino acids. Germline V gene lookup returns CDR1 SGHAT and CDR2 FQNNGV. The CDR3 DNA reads TGTGCCAGCAGCTTCGGGACAGACACAGATACGCAGTATTTT. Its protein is CASSFGTDTDTQYF.

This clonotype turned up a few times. This chain's CDR3 is CASSLGSRSYEQYF. In nucleotides, the CDR3 is TGTGCCAGCAGCTTAGGGTCGAGGTCCTACGAGCAGTACTTC. The rearrangement joins TRBV7-2 to TRBJ2-7, with unresolved D. V was trimmed by 1 base and J by 1 base, leaving 8 bases between them. The CDR3 length is 14 residues. Germline-derived CDR1 and CDR2 are SGHTA and FQGNSA.

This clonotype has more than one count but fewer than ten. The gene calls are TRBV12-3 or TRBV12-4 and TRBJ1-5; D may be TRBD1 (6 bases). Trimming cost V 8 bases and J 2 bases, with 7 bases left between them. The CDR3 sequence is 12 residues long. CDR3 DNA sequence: TGTGCCAGCTCAGGGGGCAATCAGCCCCAGCATTTT. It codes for CASSGGNQPQHF.

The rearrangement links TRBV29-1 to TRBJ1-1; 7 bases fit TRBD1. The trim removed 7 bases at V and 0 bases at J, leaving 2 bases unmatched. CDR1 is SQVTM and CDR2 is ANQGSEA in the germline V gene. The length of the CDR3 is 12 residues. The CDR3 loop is CSAGQMNTEAFF. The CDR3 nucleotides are TGCAGCGCGGGACAGATGAACACTGAAGCTTTCTTT.

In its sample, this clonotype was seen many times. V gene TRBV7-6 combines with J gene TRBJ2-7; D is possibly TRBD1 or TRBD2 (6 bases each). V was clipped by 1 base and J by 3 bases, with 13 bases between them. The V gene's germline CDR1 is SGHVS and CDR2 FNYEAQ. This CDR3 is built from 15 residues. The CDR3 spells CASSLEGGSFYEQYF. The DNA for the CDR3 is TGTGCCAGCAGCTTAGAGGGGGGCAGCTTCTACGAGCAGTACTTC.

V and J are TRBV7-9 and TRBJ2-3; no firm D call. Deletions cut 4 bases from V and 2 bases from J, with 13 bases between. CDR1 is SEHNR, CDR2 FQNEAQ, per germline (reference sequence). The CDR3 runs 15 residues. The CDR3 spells CASSSMGLVTDTQYF. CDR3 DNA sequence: TGTGCCAGCAGCTCCATGGGCCTAGTCACAGATACGCAGTATTTT. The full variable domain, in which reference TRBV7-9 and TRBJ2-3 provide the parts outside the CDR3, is DTGVSQNPRHKITKRGQNVTFRCDPISEHNRLYWYRQTLGQGPEFLTYFQNEAQLEKSRLLSDRFSAERPKGSFSTLEIQRTEQGDSAMYLCASSSMGLVTDTQYFGPGTRLTVL.

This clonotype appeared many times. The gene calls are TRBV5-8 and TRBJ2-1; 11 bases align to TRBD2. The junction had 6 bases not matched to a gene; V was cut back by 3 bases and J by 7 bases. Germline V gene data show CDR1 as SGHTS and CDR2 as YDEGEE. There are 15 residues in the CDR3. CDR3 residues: CASSWGLAVANEQFF. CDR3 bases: TGTGCCAGCAGCTGGGGACTAGCGGTCGCTAATGAGCAGTTCTTC.

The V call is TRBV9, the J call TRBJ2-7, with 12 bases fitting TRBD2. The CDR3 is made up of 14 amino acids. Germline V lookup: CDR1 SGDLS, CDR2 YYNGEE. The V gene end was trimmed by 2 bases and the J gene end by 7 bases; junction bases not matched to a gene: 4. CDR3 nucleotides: TGTGCCAGCAGCGTGGGACTAGCGGGCCGTGAGCAGTACTTC. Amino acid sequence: CASSVGLAGREQYF.

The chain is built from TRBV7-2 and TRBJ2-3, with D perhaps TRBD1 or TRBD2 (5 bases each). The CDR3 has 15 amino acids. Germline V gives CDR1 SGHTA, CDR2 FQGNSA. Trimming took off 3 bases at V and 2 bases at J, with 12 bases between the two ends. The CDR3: CASSFNLGTTDTQYF. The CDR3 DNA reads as TGTGCCAGCAGCTTCAACCTGGGGACCACAGATACGCAGTATTTT. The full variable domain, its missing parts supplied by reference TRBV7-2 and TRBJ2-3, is GAGVSQSPSNKVTEKGKDVELRCDPISGHTALYWYRQSLGQGLEFLIYFQGNSAPDKSGLPSDRFSAERTGGSVSTLTIQRTQQEDSAVYLCASSFNLGTTDTQYFGPGTRLTVL.

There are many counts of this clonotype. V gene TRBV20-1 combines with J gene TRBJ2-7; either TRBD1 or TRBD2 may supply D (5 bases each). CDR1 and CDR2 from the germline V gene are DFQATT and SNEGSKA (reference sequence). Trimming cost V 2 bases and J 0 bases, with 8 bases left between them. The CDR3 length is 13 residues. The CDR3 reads CSARPGRSYEQYF. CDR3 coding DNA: TGCAGTGCTAGACCGGGGCGCTCCTACGAGCAGTACTTC.

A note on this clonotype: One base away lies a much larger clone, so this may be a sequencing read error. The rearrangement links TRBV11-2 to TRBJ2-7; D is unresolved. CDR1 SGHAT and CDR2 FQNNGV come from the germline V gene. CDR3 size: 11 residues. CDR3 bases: TGTGTCAGCAGCCAGGACCACGAGCAGTACTTC. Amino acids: CVSSQDHEQYF.

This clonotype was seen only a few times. CDR3 sequence (DNA): TGTGCCAGCAGCCCCTGGATCACAGATACGCAGTATTTT. Translating gives CASSPWITDTQYF. The gene calls are TRBV9 and TRBJ2-3; no clear D. The CDR3 totals 13 residues. Trimming stripped 4 bases from V and 2 bases from J, with 8 bases between. Germline V gene sequence: CDR1 SGDLS, CDR2 YYNGEE.

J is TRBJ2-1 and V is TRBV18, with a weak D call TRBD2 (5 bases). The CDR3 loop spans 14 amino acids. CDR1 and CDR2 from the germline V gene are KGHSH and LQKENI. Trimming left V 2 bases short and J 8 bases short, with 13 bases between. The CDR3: CASSPWERLDEQFF. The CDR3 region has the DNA TGTGCCAGCTCACCATGGGAGAGGCTCGATGAGCAGTTCTTC.

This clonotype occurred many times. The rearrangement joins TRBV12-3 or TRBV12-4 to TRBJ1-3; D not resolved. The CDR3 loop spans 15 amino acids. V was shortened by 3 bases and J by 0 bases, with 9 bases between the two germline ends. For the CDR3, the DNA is TGTGCCAGCAGTTTTAACAGCTTCTCTGGAAACACCATATATTTT. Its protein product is CASSFNSFSGNTIYF.

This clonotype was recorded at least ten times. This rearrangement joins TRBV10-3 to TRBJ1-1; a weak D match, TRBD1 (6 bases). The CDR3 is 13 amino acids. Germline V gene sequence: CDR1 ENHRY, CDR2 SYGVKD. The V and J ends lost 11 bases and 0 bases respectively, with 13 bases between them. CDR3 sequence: CAVARDMNTEAFF. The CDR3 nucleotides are TGTGCCGTCGCCCGGGACATGAACACTGAAGCTTTCTTT.

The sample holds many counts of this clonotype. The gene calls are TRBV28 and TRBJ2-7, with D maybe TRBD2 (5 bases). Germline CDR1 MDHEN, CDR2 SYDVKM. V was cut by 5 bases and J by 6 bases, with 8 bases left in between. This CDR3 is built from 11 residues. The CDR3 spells CASSLRGEQYF. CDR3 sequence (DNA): TGTGCCAGCAGTCTTCGGGGCGAGCAGTACTTC.

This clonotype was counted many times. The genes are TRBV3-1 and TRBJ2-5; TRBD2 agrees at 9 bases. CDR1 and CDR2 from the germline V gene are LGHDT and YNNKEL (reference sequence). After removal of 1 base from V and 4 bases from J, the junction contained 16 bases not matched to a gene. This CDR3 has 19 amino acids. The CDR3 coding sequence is TGTGCCAGCAGCCAAGGGGACCAATCCCTAGCGGGGCAGGGAGAGACCCAGTACTTC. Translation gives CASSQGDQSLAGQGETQYF.

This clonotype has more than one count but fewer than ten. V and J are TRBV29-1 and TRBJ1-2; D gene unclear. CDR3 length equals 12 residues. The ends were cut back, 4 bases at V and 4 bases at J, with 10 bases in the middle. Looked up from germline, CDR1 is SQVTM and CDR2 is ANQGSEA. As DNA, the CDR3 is TGCAGCGTTGCGGACGGACTCTATGGCTACACCTTC. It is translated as CSVADGLYGYTF.

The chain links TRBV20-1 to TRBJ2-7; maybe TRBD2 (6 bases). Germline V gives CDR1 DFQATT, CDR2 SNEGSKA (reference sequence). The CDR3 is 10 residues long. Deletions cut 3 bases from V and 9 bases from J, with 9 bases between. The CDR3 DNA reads TGCAGTGCTAGTGGAGGGTTGCAGTACTTC. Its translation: CSASGGLQYF.

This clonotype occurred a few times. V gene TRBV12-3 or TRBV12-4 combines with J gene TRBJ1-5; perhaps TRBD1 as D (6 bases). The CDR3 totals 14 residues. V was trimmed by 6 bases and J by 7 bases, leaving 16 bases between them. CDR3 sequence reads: CASRSTGLWQPQHF. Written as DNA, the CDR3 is TGTGCCAGCAGATCTACAGGGTTATGGCAGCCCCAGCATTTT.

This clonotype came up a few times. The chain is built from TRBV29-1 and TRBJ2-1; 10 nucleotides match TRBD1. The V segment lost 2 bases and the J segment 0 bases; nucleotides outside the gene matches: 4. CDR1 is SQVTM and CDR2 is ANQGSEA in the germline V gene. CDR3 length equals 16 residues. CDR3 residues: CSVETRTGGSYNEQFF. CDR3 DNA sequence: TGCAGCGTTGAAACCCGGACAGGGGGCTCCTACAATGAGCAGTTCTTC.

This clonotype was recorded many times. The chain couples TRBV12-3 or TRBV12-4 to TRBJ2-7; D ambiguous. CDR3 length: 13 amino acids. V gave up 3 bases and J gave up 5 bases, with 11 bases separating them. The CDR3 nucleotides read TGTGCCAGCAGTTTGTCTGGTCGGCACGAGCAGTACTTC. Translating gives CASSLSGRHEQYF.

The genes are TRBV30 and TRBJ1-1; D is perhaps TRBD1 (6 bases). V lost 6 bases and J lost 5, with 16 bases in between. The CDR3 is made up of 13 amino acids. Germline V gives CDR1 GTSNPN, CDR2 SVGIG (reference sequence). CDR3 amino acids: CACRRDTGTEAFF. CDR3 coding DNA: TGTGCCTGCCGGCGGGACACAGGGACTGAAGCTTTCTTT.

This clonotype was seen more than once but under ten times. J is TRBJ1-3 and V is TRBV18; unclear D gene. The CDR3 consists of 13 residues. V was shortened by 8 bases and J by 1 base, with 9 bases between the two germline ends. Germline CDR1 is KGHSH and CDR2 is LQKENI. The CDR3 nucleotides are TGTGCCAGCCTGATAGCTTCTGGAAACACCATATATTTT. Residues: CASLIASGNTIYF. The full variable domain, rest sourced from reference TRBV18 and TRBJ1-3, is NAGVMQNPRHLVRRRGQEARLRCSPMKGHSHVYWYRQLPEEGLKFMVYLQKENIIDESGMPKERFSAEFPKEGPSILRIQQVVRGDSAAYFCASLIASGNTIYFGEGSWLTVV.

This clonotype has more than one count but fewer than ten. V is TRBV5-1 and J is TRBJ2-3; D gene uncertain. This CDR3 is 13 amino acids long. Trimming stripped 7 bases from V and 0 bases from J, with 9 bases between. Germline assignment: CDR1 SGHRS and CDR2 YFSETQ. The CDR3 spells CASGFKSTDTQYF. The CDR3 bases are TGCGCCAGCGGATTTAAAAGCACAGATACGCAGTATTTT.

The CDR3 is CASGPKRGDTGELFF. The CDR3 DNA reads TGTGCTAGTGGACCAAAGAGAGGGGACACCGGGGAGCTGTTTTTT. The gene calls are TRBV12-5 and TRBJ2-2; D might be TRBD1 or TRBD2, each matching 5 bases. V lost 6 bases and J 3 bases, leaving 14 bases between the germline ends. Germline V gene sequence: CDR1 LGHNT, CDR2 FRNRAP. There are 15 residues in the CDR3.